This T cell receptor (beta chain) was identified during a study of cytomegalovirus exposure and HLA in healthy donors. Profiling relied on immunoSEQ multiplex PCR, and the TCRdb table lists in-frame clones only, not all of them. The sample carries about 180,000 clones, about nine tenths recorded once. A few counts support this clone. Trimming removed 1 base from V and 8 bases from J; junction bases left unmatched: 5. Germline CDR1 SGDLS, CDR2 YYNGEE. The CDR3 has 14 residues. Sequencing was carried out using PBMCs. The clonotype was recovered from a man between 18 and 35 years old in good health and CMV-seropositive. The chain combines TRBV9 with TRBJ1-2; TRBD1 aligns across 10 bases. The CDR3 protein is CASSVLGQGYGYTF. CDR3 DNA: TGTGCCAGCAGCGTATTGGGACAGGGGTACGGCTACACCTTC. Combining the CDR3 with reference TRBV9 and TRBJ1-2 gives the whole variable domain DSGVTQTPKHLITATGQRVTLRCSPRSGDLSVYWYQQSLDQGLQFLIQYYNGEERAKGNILERFSAQQFPDLHSELNLSSLELGDSALYFCASSVLGQGYGYTFGSGTRLTVV.